This passage covers 9 T cell receptor beta chains from one sample sequenced in a study of TIL therapy for anti-PD-1-resistant metastatic lung cancer. The time point is: pre-treatment sample, taken before nivolumab and TIL therapy. Pleural nodules or supraclavicular lymph nodes made up most of the excised metastases sampled. This was the immunoSEQ v3 assay. Produced via immunoSEQ multiplex PCR; TCRdb's table is partial and in-frame only. The sample lists more than 5,500 clones; about 64% were seen once. The material sequenced was tumor tissue, taken at baseline. Source of these receptors: a person aged 25 to 85 with non-small cell lung cancer.

This rearrangement joins TRBV6-4 to TRBJ1-4; 7 bases are a match to TRBD1. V shed 0 bases and J 7 bases; nucleotides not matched to a gene: 8. The CDR3 contains 16 residues. Germline CDR1 reads MRHNA; CDR2 reads SNTAGT. The CDR3 loop reads CASSDSRQGKSEKLFF. DNA for the CDR3: TGTGCCAGCAGTGACTCGAGACAGGGAAAAAGTGAAAAACTGTTTTTT.

This clone was recorded once. This chain uses TRBV11-2 with TRBJ2-5, with D perhaps being TRBD1 or TRBD2 (5 bases each). Trimming stripped 5 bases from V and 4 bases from J, with 26 bases between. The CDR3 has 18 residues. CDR1 and CDR2 from the germline V gene are SGHAT and FQNNGV. DNA for the CDR3: TGTGCCAGCAGCCCCGTAGGGATGTGGGGGAAGTCCGGAGAGACCCAGTACTTC. This translates into CASSPVGMWGKSGETQYF.

This sequence joins TRBV19 and TRBJ1-6; D not resolved. Germline CDR1 is LNHDA and CDR2 is SQIVND (reference sequence). The CDR3 spans 14 residues. V lost 9 bases and J lost 0, with 9 bases in between. The CDR3 DNA reads as TGTGCCAGCACCTTCAGCTCCTATAATTCACCCCTCCACTTT. Residues: CASTFSSYNSPLHF. The full variable domain, rest sourced from reference TRBV19 and TRBJ1-6, is DGGITQSPKYLFRKEGQNVTLSCEQNLNHDAMYWYRQDPGQGLRLIYYSQIVNDFQKGDIAEGYSVSREKKESFPLTVTSAQKNPTAFYLCASTFSSYNSPLHFGNGTRLTVT.

J is TRBJ2-7 and V is TRBV28; 9 bases line up with TRBD1. The CDR3 covers 18 residues. J was trimmed by 2 bases and V by 4 bases; bases with no gene match: 15. Germline V gene data show CDR1 as MDHEN and CDR2 as SYDVKM. The CDR3 loop reads CASSSQGGQGAFTYEQYF. CDR3 bases: TGTGCCAGCAGTTCGCAGGGGGGACAGGGCGCGTTCACCTACGAGCAGTACTTC.

In this sample, this clone turned up a few times. This sample also contains other DNA sequences that code for the same CDR3. The V call is TRBV7-3, the J call TRBJ2-5; perhaps D is TRBD1 or TRBD2 (7 bases each). V dropped 4 bases and J dropped 1 base, with 13 bases sitting between them. The germline CDR1 and CDR2 sequences are SGHTA and FQGTGA. The CDR3 spans 15 residues. The CDR3 is CASSWQGGGQETQYF. For the CDR3, the DNA is TGTGCCAGCAGCTGGCAGGGGGGGGGCCAAGAGACCCAGTACTTC.

This rearrangement joins TRBV29-1 to TRBJ2-6; 8 nucleotides agree with TRBD1. This CDR3 comprises 16 residues. V was clipped by 7 bases and J by 0 bases; unmatched bases: 8. Germline V gives CDR1 SQVTM, CDR2 ANQGSEA. In DNA, the CDR3 is TGCAGCGCCCGGGTACAGGGGGACTCTGGGGCCAACGTCCTGACTTTC. Amino acid sequence: CSARVQGDSGANVLTF.

In its sample, this clone was seen a few times. The chain carries TRBV2 and TRBJ2-2; 11 positions match TRBD2. The CDR3 has 17 amino acids. Germline V lookup: CDR1 SNHLY, CDR2 FYNNEI. V dropped 5 bases and J dropped 1; count of bases not matched to a gene: 6. The CDR3 DNA reads as TGTGCCAGCAGTCAATACGGACTAGCGGGGAACACCGGGGAGCTGTTTTTT. It codes for CASSQYGLAGNTGELFF.

This clone is medium-sized by share. The J gene is TRBJ1-3, the V gene TRBV7-6; no clear D gene. This CDR3 has 15 amino acids. Deletions cut 4 bases from V and 0 bases from J, with 10 bases between. Looked up from germline, CDR1 is SGHVS and CDR2 is FNYEAQ. Here the CDR3 reads CASSSEPSSGNTIYF. CDR3 sequence (DNA): TGTGCCAGCAGCTCTGAGCCCAGCTCTGGAAACACCATATATTTT.

The gene calls are TRBV7-6 and TRBJ2-1, with TRBD2 as a possible D gene (6 bases). Germline V gene lookup returns CDR1 SGHVS and CDR2 FNYEAQ. The CDR3 totals 15 residues. The V end lost 0 bases, the J end lost 9 bases, and 15 bases lay between the germline ends. CDR3 in DNA: TGTGCCAGCAGCTTAGCGCGGGATAGACGGGGTGAGCAGTTCTTC. This translates into CASSLARDRRGEQFF. The complete variable domain, with remaining parts taken from reference TRBV7-6 and TRBJ2-1, reads GAGVSQSPRYKVTKRGQDVALRCDPISGHVSLYWYRQALGQGPEFLTYFNYEAQQDKSGLPNDRFSAERPEGSISTLTIQRTEQRDSAMYRCASSLARDRRGEQFFGPGTRLTVL.